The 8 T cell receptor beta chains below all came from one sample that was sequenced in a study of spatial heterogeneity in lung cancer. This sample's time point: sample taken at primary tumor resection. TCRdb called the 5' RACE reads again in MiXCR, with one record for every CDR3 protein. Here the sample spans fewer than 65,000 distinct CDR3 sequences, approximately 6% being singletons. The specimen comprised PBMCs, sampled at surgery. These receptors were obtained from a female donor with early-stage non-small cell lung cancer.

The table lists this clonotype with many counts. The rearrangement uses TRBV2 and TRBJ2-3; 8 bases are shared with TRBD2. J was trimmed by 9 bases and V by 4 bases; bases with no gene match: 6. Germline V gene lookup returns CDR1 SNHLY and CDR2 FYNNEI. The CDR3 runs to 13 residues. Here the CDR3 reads CASSGVASGTQYF. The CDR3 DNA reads TGTGCCAGCAGTGGGGTGGCTAGCGGGACGCAGTATTTT. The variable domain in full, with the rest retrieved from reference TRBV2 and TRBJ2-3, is EPEVTQTPSHQVTQMGQEVILRCVPISNHLYFYWYRQILGQKVEFLVSFYNNEISEKSEIFDDQFSVERPDGSNFTLKIRSTKLEDSAMYFCASSGVASGTQYFGPGTRLTVL.

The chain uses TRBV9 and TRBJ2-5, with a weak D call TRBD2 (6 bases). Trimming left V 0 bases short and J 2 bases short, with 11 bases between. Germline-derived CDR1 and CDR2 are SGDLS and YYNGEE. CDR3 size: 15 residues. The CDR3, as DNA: TGTGCCAGCAGCGTAGGTGGTAGCGGACAAGAGACCCAGTACTTC. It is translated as CASSVGGSGQETQYF. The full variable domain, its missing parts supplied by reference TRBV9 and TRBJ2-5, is DSGVTQTPKHLITATGQRVTLRCSPRSGDLSVYWYQQSLDQGLQFLIQYYNGEERAKGNILERFSAQQFPDLHSELNLSSLELGDSALYFCASSVGGSGQETQYFGPGTRLLVL.

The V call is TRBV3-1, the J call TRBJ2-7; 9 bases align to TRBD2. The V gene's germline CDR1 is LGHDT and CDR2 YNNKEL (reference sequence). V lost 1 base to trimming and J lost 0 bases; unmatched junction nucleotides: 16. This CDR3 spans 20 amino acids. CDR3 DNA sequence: TGTGCCAGCAGCCAAGTTGGTGAGCGTCGGGAGCGGGGGGACTCCTACGAGCAGTACGTC. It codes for CASSQVGERRERGDSYEQYV.

This CDR3 is CASSERTLGPGNTIYF. The DNA for the CDR3 is TGTGCCAGCAGTGAAAGGACTTTGGGGCCCGGAAACACCATATATTTT. V and J are TRBV6-1 and TRBJ1-3; possible D gene TRBD1, 5 bases. There are 16 residues in the CDR3. V was pared by 2 bases and J by 4 bases, with 15 bases between. CDR1 and CDR2 from the germline V gene are MNHNS and SASEGT.

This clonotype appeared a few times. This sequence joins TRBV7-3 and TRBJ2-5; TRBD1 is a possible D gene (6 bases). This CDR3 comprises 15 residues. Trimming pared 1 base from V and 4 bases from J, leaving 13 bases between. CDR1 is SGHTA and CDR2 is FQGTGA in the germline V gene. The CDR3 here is CASSLKYRAGETQYF. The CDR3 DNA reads TGTGCCAGCAGCTTAAAGTACAGGGCGGGAGAGACCCAGTACTTC.

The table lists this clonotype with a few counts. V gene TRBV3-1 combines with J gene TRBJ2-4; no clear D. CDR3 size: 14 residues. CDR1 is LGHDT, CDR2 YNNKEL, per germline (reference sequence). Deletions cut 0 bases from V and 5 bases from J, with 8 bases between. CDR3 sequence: CASSQEGLENIQYF. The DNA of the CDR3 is TGTGCCAGCAGCCAAGAGGGCTTGGAAAACATTCAGTACTTC.

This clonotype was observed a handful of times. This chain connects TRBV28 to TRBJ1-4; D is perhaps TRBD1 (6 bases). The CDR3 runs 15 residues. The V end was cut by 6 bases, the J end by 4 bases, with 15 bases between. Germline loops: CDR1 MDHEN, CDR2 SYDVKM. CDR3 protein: CASSPRQVLNEKLFF. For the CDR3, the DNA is TGTGCCAGCAGCCCCCGACAGGTCCTTAATGAAAAACTGTTTTTT.

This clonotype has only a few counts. CDR3: CASTPIGPSSYEQYV. CDR3 nucleotide sequence: TGTGCCAGCACTCCTATAGGCCCGAGCTCCTACGAGCAGTACGTC. The chain joins TRBV6-1 to TRBJ2-7, with unresolved D. In germline, CDR1 is MNHNS, CDR2 SASEGT. V was clipped by 7 bases and J by 0 bases, with 16 bases between them. CDR3 size: 15 residues.